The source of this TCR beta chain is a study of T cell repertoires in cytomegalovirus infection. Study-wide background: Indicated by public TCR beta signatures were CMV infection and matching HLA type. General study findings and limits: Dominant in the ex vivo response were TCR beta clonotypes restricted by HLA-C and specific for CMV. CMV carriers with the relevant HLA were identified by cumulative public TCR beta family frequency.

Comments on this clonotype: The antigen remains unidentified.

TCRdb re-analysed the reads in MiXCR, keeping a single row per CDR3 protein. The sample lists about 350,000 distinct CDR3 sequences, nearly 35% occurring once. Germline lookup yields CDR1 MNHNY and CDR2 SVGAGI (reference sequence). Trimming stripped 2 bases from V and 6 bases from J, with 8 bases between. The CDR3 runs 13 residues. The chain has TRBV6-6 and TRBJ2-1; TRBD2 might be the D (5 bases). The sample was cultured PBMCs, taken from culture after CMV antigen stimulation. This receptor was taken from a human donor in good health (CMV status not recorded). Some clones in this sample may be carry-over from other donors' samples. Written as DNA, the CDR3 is TGTGCCAGCAGTTACCGACTAACCAATGAGCAGTTCTTC. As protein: CASSYRLTNEQFF.